This T cell receptor beta chain was observed in a study of T cells after yellow fever vaccination. Across the study: Fractions with few cells were prepared using SMART-Seq v4 Ultra Low Input.

Study conclusions and caveats: The study found a weaker secondary response that peaked faster, day 5 versus 15. Some clonotypes were seen in both the CD4 and the CD8 compartments. These made up a small share and likely arose from convergent recombination. Most primary-vaccination clones recurred post-booster (roughly 96% CD4, 88% CD8).

TCRdb redid the calling of the 5' RACE reads with MiXCR, one entry per CDR3 protein. The sample shows about 350,000 distinct CDR3 sequences, about 4% of them seen only once. In this sample, this clonotype turned up many times. What it recognizes is unknown. CDR3 size: 15 residues. Germline values: CDR1 MNHEY, CDR2 SVGEGT. Trimming removed 5 bases at V and 5 bases at J, with 15 bases between. The clonotype was recovered from a man between 18 and 29 years old who received the YFV17D yellow fever vaccine. Here the sequenced sample was PBMCs, taken 5 days after the yellow fever booster vaccination. This rearrangement joins TRBV6-2 or TRBV6-3 to TRBJ2-2; D is unresolved. CDR3 DNA sequence: TGTGCCAGCAGTCCTCCAAATTTACTTACCGGGGAGCTGTTTTTT. Residues: CASSPPNLLTGELFF.